What follows is one TCR beta chain and its context. This entry belongs to a study of blood T cell repertoires in COVID-19. The CDR3 is 12 amino acids. V was pared by 5 bases and J by 4 bases, with 9 bases between. Germline assignment: CDR1 MDHEN and CDR2 SYDVKM. The protocol was immunoSEQ multiplex PCR, while the TCRdb copy is restricted to in-frame clones and leaves out a portion. The table lists tens of thousands of clones, approximately 80% of them singletons. The receptor's source is a woman in her sixties or seventies with acute or convalescent COVID-19. The chain links TRBV28 to TRBJ2-7; D is unclear. Sequenced: peripheral blood. CDR3 residues: CASSPYEYEQYF. The DNA of the CDR3 is TGTGCCAGCAGTCCCTATGAATACGAGCAGTACTTC.